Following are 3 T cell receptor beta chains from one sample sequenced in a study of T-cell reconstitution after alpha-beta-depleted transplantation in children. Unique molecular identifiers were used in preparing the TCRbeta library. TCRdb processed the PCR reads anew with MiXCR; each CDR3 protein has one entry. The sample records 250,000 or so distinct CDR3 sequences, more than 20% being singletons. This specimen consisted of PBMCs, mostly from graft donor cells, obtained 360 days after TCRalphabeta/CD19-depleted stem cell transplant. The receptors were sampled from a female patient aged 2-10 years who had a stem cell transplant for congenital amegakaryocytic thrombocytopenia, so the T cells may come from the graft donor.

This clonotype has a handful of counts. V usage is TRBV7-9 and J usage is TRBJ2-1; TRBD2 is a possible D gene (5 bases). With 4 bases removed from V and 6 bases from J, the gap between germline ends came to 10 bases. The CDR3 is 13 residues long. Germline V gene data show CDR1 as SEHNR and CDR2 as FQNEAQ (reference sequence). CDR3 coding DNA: TGTGCCAGCAGCTCGGGAATGGGCAATGAGCAGTTCTTC. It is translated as CASSSGMGNEQFF.

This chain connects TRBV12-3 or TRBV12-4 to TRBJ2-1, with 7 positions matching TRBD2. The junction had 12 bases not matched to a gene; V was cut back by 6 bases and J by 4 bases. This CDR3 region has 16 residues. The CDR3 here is CASSPSLHGGYNEQFF. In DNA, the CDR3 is TGTGCCAGCAGCCCTTCCCTACACGGGGGGTACAATGAGCAGTTCTTC.

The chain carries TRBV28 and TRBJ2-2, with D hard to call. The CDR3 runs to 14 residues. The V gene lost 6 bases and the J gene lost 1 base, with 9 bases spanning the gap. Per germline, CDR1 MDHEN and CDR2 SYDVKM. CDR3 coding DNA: TGTGCCAGCAGCCCCTTAGGGAACACCGGGGAGCTGTTTTTT. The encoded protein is CASSPLGNTGELFF.